These 26 T cell receptor beta chains were all obtained from the same sample, sequenced in a study of shared clonotypes between healthy human individuals (TCRdb year 2020). The library was prepared using the immunoSEQ multiplex PCR assay. Here the immuneACCESS table is served through TCRdb, limited to in-frame sequences with V and J called. Missing clones are a known gap in these copies; in checked studies unresolved V genes cover under half, and the rest lacks a known reason. For this sample there are 450,000 or so clones; roughly four fifths appear just once. Jointly, the top ten make up about 12% of the sample. The sequencing input was PBMCs. These receptors were obtained from a woman aged 40 to 49 in good health. Some clones in this sample may be carry-over from other donors' samples.

The chain employs TRBV30 and TRBJ1-5; D uncertain. Between the trimmed V and J ends, which lost 0 bases and 3 bases, there was a span of 9 bases. The CDR3 consists of 14 residues. Germline CDR1 reads GTSNPN; CDR2 reads SVGIG (reference sequence). The CDR3 here is CAWSVSRYNQPQHF. The CDR3 coding sequence is TGTGCCTGGAGTGTTTCCAGGTACAATCAGCCCCAGCATTTT.

Only one count was recorded for this clone. The chain uses TRBV5-1 and TRBJ2-7, with D perhaps TRBD1 or TRBD2 (5 bases each). The CDR3 loop spans 19 amino acids. Germline V gene lookup returns CDR1 SGHRS and CDR2 YFSETQ. The ends were cut back, 4 bases at V and 2 bases at J, with 28 bases in the middle. CDR3 loop: CASSPFILLRDGSPYEQYF. CDR3 DNA: TGCGCCAGCAGCCCTTTTATACTACTCCGGGACGGCAGTCCCTACGAGCAGTACTTC.

This clone was recorded only once. The chain has TRBV18 and TRBJ1-5; D gene uncertain. The CDR3 is 12 amino acids. Trimming left V 6 bases short and J 5 bases short, with 8 bases between. Germline V gene lookup returns CDR1 KGHSH and CDR2 LQKENI. Here the CDR3 DNA reads TGTGCCAGCTCTCTGGACGATCAGCCCCAGCATTTT. Its translation: CASSLDDQPQHF. Using reference TRBV18 and TRBJ1-5 for the parts outside the CDR3, the full variable domain is NAGVMQNPRHLVRRRGQEARLRCSPMKGHSHVYWYRQLPEEGLKFMVYLQKENIIDESGMPKERFSAEFPKEGPSILRIQQVVRGDSAAYFCASSLDDQPQHFGDGTRLSIL.

The rearrangement links TRBV6-5 to TRBJ2-2; D is unclear. The germline V gene encodes CDR1 MNHEY and CDR2 SVGAGI. This CDR3 is built from 14 residues. Trimming left V 10 bases short and J 5 bases short, with 17 bases between. DNA for the CDR3: TGTGCCACCACGAGAGATGTTGGGACCGGGGAGCTGTTTTTT. Protein product: CATTRDVGTGELFF.

A few counts support this clone. A much larger clone is a single base away; this may be a read error. This chain uses TRBV28 with TRBJ2-7; D not certain. Trimming shortened V by 2 bases and J by 4 bases, and 12 bases separated the two germline ends. This CDR3 is 14 amino acids long. Germline CDR1 MDHEN, CDR2 SYDVKM. CDR3 amino acids: CASSLPQFRYEQYF. The CDR3 DNA reads TGTGCCAGCAGTTTACCGCAGTTTCGATACGAGCAGTACTTC.

The chain carries TRBV28 and TRBJ2-5; the match to TRBD1 covers 9 bases. The CDR3 contains 15 residues. V was clipped by 4 bases and J by 4 bases; unmatched bases: 7. The germline CDR1 and CDR2 sequences are MDHEN and SYDVKM. Written as DNA, the CDR3 is TGTGCCAGCAGTTCGGGACAGGGAGCGGGAGAGACCCAGTACTTC. This sequence encodes CASSSGQGAGETQYF.

CDR3 protein: CASSVVTTVGYTF. The CDR3 nucleotides are TGTGCCAGCAGCGTAGTGACGACGGTGGGATACACCTTC. This rearrangement joins TRBV9 to TRBJ1-2; no definite D call. Germline V gene data show CDR1 as SGDLS and CDR2 as YYNGEE. V lost 0 bases to trimming and J lost 11 bases, with 14 bases between them. The CDR3 is 13 residues long.

The genes are TRBV7-3 and TRBJ1-1, with no clear D. The CDR3 spans 13 residues. Germline CDR1 and CDR2: SGHTA and FQGTGA. V lost 4 bases and J lost 3, with 9 bases in between. The CDR3 loop reads CASSWTRDTEAFF. The CDR3 nucleotides are TGTGCCAGCAGCTGGACGCGGGACACTGAAGCTTTCTTT.

To note about this clone: A single base separates this from a much larger clone, so it may be a read error. J is TRBJ2-5 and V is TRBV11-2; the D is unclear. Trimming left V 4 bases short and J 2 bases short, with 14 bases between. Germline loops: CDR1 SGHAT, CDR2 FQNNGV. CDR3 length: 15 amino acids. The chain's CDR3 is CASSSMGAGQETQYF. The CDR3 DNA follows: TGTGCCAGCAGCTCAATGGGTGCAGGTCAAGAGACCCAGTACTTC.

The chain carries TRBV10-3 and TRBJ2-1; weak D call: TRBD2 (6 bases). This CDR3 spans 13 amino acids. Germline V CDR1 and CDR2: ENHRY, SYGVKD. Trimming left V 7 bases short and J 10 bases short, with 17 bases between. The CDR3 sequence: CAINRDSWEEQFF. DNA of the CDR3: TGTGCCATCAATCGGGACTCTTGGGAGGAGCAGTTCTTC.

The chain couples TRBV18 to TRBJ1-5; TRBD1 agrees at 10 bases. Trimming cost V 3 bases and J 2 bases; bases outside gene matches: 22. The CDR3 is made up of 22 amino acids. CDR1 and CDR2 from the germline V gene are KGHSH and LQKENI. The DNA for the CDR3 is TGTGCCAGCTCACCTGCCGGGACAGGGGAAATGGGCTCCCATAGGGGCAATCAGCCCCAGCATTTT. Amino acid sequence: CASSPAGTGEMGSHRGNQPQHF.

J is TRBJ1-3 and V is TRBV15; TRBD1 is a possible D gene (6 bases). V was shortened by 0 bases and J by 2 bases, with 11 bases between the two germline ends. Germline-derived CDR1 and CDR2 are LNHNV and YYDKDF (reference sequence). This CDR3 region has 16 residues. The DNA of the CDR3 is TGTGCCACCAGCAGAGATCTCGCAGGGGCTGGAAACACCATATATTTT. Protein product: CATSRDLAGAGNTIYF.

V gene TRBV11-2 combines with J gene TRBJ2-7; 10 bases match TRBD2. The CDR3 contains 15 residues. Germline lookup yields CDR1 SGHAT and CDR2 FQNNGV. V dropped 0 bases and J dropped 7; count of bases not matched to a gene: 6. The CDR3 DNA reads as TGTGCCAGCAGCTTAGAGGTAGCGGGAGGTGATGAGCAGTACTTC. Translation: CASSLEVAGGDEQYF.

The gene calls are TRBV28 and TRBJ1-2; D perhaps matches TRBD1 (5 bases). The CDR3 consists of 13 residues. CDR1 MDHEN and CDR2 SYDVKM come from the germline V gene. The germline V and J ends were trimmed by 0 bases and 8 bases, with 10 bases remaining between them. The CDR3 sequence is CASSLWAGIGYTF. In DNA form, the CDR3 reads TGTGCCAGCAGTTTATGGGCAGGGATCGGCTACACCTTC.

V gene TRBV9 combines with J gene TRBJ2-1; D may be TRBD2 (5 bases). With 1 base removed from V and 7 bases from J, the gap between germline ends came to 12 bases. Germline V gene sequence: CDR1 SGDLS, CDR2 YYNGEE. The CDR3 has 14 residues. The CDR3 here is CASSVSDYTNEQFF. CDR3 nucleotides: TGTGCCAGCAGCGTAAGTGACTACACGAATGAGCAGTTCTTC.

The CDR3 reads CASKRSTGSTGELFF. The CDR3 nucleotides read TGTGCCAGCAAGAGATCGACAGGGAGCACCGGGGAGCTGTTTTTT. The V gene is TRBV6-4, the J gene TRBJ2-2, with 7 bases fitting TRBD1. V lost 7 bases to trimming and J lost 4 bases; unmatched junction nucleotides: 9. The CDR3 runs to 15 residues. CDR1 MRHNA and CDR2 SNTAGT come from the germline V gene.

The genes are TRBV21-1 and TRBJ2-7; the listed D gene, TRBD2, was not tested against the DNA. TRBV21-1 is a documented pseudogene. CDR3 length equals 19 residues. The CDR3, as DNA: TGTGCCAGCAGCAAACCGGGGGGCGTTACCCCAACCTCTTCCTACGAGCAGTACTTC. Translated: CASSKPGGVTPTSSYEQYF.

The chain couples TRBV7-2 to TRBJ2-3; possible D gene TRBD2, 5 bases. The CDR3 sequence is 14 residues long. Germline V gene data show CDR1 as SGHTA and CDR2 as FQGNSA. V gave up 4 bases and J gave up 2 bases, with 10 bases separating them. The CDR3 loop is CASSSGLITDTQYF. The CDR3 nucleotides read TGTGCCAGCAGCTCCGGACTCATCACAGATACGCAGTATTTT.

CDR3 protein: CASSPWVSPRPPAGEQYF. Written as DNA, the CDR3 is TGCGCCAGCAGCCCTTGGGTCTCCCCTAGGCCACCGGCGGGGGAGCAGTACTTC. The rearrangement joins TRBV5-1 to TRBJ2-7; perhaps TRBD2 as D (6 bases). In germline, CDR1 is SGHRS, CDR2 YFSETQ. Trimming removed 4 bases at V and 7 bases at J, with 30 bases between. This CDR3 comprises 18 residues.

The chain combines TRBV28 with TRBJ1-2, with TRBD1 matching over 9 bases. The trim removed 8 bases at V and 6 bases at J, leaving 7 bases unmatched. The germline V gene has CDR1 MDHEN and CDR2 SYDVKM. This CDR3 spans 13 amino acids. CDR3 in DNA: TGTGCCAGCCAGTCGGGACAGGGTCATGGCTACACCTTC. Translation gives CASQSGQGHGYTF.

This clone has only one observation. The chain combines TRBV9 with TRBJ1-4; TRBD1 matches 9 bases. CDR3 length equals 16 residues. The V gene's germline CDR1 is SGDLS and CDR2 YYNGEE. Losses at the gene ends were 0 bases for V and 7 bases for J; bases not matched to a gene: 7. The CDR3 DNA sequence: TGTGCCAGCAGCGTAGGGGACAGGGATGTATCTGAAAAACTGTTTTTT. This codes for CASSVGDRDVSEKLFF.

As for this clone: A far larger clone is a single base away, which makes a read error likely. V usage is TRBV19 and J usage is TRBJ2-7; the D gene is possibly TRBD2 (6 bases). V was clipped by 8 bases and J by 6 bases, with 11 bases between them. The germline V gene encodes CDR1 LNHDA and CDR2 SQIVND (reference sequence). There are 11 residues in the CDR3. The CDR3 reads CASDGGCEQYF. DNA for the CDR3: TGTGCCAGTGATGGGGGGTGCGAGCAGTACTTC.

This sequence joins TRBV7-9 and TRBJ2-2; D remains unclear. CDR3 length equals 14 residues. The germline gives CDR1 SEHNR, CDR2 FQNEAQ (reference sequence). The germline V and J ends were trimmed by 1 base and 4 bases, with 7 bases remaining between them. The CDR3 DNA reads TGTGCCAGCAGCTTAGTAGGGCCCACCGGGGAGCTGTTTTTT. The encoded protein is CASSLVGPTGELFF. Drawing the rest from reference TRBV7-9 and TRBJ2-2, the complete variable domain is DTGVSQNPRHKITKRGQNVTFRCDPISEHNRLYWYRQTLGQGPEFLTYFQNEAQLEKSRLLSDRFSAERPKGSFSTLEIQRTEQGDSAMYLCASSLVGPTGELFFGEGSRLTVL.

A word on this clone: A far bigger clonotype differs at one base, so this is likely a read error. The same CDR3 arises from other DNA sequences in this sample as well. V and J are TRBV30 and TRBJ1-2, with D unclear. Germline CDR1 is GTSNPN and CDR2 is SVGIG (reference sequence). The CDR3 length is 11 residues. In DNA form, the CDR3 reads TGTGCTTGGAGTGTCTATAGCGGCTACACCTTC. It is translated as CAWSVYSGYTF.

This chain links TRBV19 with TRBJ1-1; 7 bases are a match to TRBD1. From germline, CDR1 is LNHDA and CDR2 SQIVND (reference sequence). The J segment lost 6 bases and the V segment lost 3 bases, leaving 13 bases of the junction unmatched. The CDR3 has 16 amino acids. In DNA form, the CDR3 reads TGTGCCAGTAGTATGCGGCCGGGACAGAGGGGGCCTGAAGCTTTCTTT. It specifies CASSMRPGQRGPEAFF.

This clone was detected many times. This chain links TRBV5-1 with TRBJ2-1, with 9 bases matching TRBD2. Germline trimming cut 4 bases from V and 3 bases from J; bases unmatched to any gene: 11. From germline, CDR1 is SGHRS and CDR2 YFSETQ. This CDR3 is 17 amino acids long. Here the CDR3 reads CASSDGNGLAHYNEQFF. CDR3 DNA sequence: TGCGCCAGCAGCGACGGCAACGGACTAGCGCACTACAATGAGCAGTTCTTC. The variable domain in full, completed from reference TRBV5-1 and TRBJ2-1, reads KAGVTQTPRYLIKTRGQQVTLSCSPISGHRSVSWYQQTPGQGLQFLFEYFSETQRNKGNFPGRFSGRQFSNSRSEMNVSTLELGDSALYLCASSDGNGLAHYNEQFFGPGTRLTVL.